These 21 T cell receptor beta chains were sequenced from one sample in a study of blood T cell repertoires in COVID-19 (dated by TCRdb to 2019 to 2021). The library was built by means of the immunoSEQ multiplex PCR assay. As stored in TCRdb, this immuneACCESS dataset retains in-frame rearrangements with V and J assigned. A fraction of the clones does not appear; measured against another copy, unresolved V genes explain less than half of the discrepancy, and the remainder lacks a known reason. The sample records 150,000 to 200,000 clones, over 80% of which are singletons. The ten largest clones take up approximately 12% of the sample. The sequenced sample consisted of PBMCs or T cells enriched from blood (not recorded which). The receptors were sampled from an older woman who had recovered from COVID-19.

The chain carries TRBV18 and TRBJ1-1; D may be TRBD1 (6 bases). CDR1 is KGHSH, CDR2 LQKENI, per germline. This CDR3 region has 11 residues. The ends were cut back, 6 bases at V and 8 bases at J, with 10 bases in the middle. In nucleotides, the CDR3 is TGTGCCAGCTCTCCCGGGACAGAAGCTTTCTTT. It is translated as CASSPGTEAFF.

The chain is built from TRBV28 and TRBJ1-2; 8 bases agree with TRBD1. Germline V gene data show CDR1 as MDHEN and CDR2 as SYDVKM. The CDR3 extends over 15 amino acids. After removal of 4 bases from V and 7 bases from J, the junction contained 11 bases not matched to a gene. The CDR3 DNA reads as TGTGCCAGCAGTTCCGTCGGACAGGGAATCAGTGGCTACACCTTC. It specifies CASSSVGQGISGYTF.

The rearrangement uses TRBV3-1 (or the pseudogene TRBV3-2) and TRBJ1-6, with 8 nucleotides matching TRBD1. The germline gives CDR1 LGHDT, CDR2 YNNKEL (reference sequence). This CDR3 region has 17 residues. Trimming took 0 bases from V and 6 from J; bases not matched to a gene: 7. CDR3: CASSQDSGTGSNSPLHF. In DNA, the CDR3 is TGTGCCAGCAGCCAAGATTCCGGGACAGGTTCTAATTCACCCCTCCACTTT.

This clone was counted a single time. V and J are TRBV12-3 or TRBV12-4 and TRBJ1-1; 9 bases match TRBD1. The CDR3 contains 13 residues. Trimming cost V 6 bases and J 6 bases; bases outside gene matches: 5. CDR3 residues: CASRLTGGPEAFF. In DNA, the CDR3 is TGTGCCAGCAGACTAACAGGGGGCCCTGAAGCTTTCTTT.

The chain combines TRBV7-2 with TRBJ2-3; the match to TRBD2 covers 8 bases. Trimming cost V 0 bases and J 6 bases; bases outside gene matches: 5. The CDR3 spans 15 residues. Germline V gene lookup returns CDR1 SGHTA and CDR2 FQGNSA. CDR3 in amino acids: CASSLASGAGDTQYF. The CDR3 coding sequence is TGTGCCAGCAGCTTAGCTAGCGGGGCGGGGGATACGCAGTATTTT.

The chain employs TRBV6-5 and TRBJ2-7; 9 nucleotides align to TRBD2. The CDR3 has 15 residues. CDR1 is MNHEY, CDR2 SVGAGI, per germline. With 6 bases clipped from V and 4 bases from J, the junction kept 10 bases outside the gene matches. CDR3: CASSHSLAGSYEQYF. The CDR3 DNA sequence: TGTGCCAGCAGCCACTCCCTAGCGGGATCTTACGAGCAGTACTTC.

The chain employs TRBV27 and TRBJ2-3; TRBD2 matches 10 bases. The CDR3 consists of 17 residues. Germline V gene sequence: CDR1 MNHEY, CDR2 SMNVEV (reference sequence). Losses at the gene ends were 3 bases for V and 3 bases for J; bases not matched to a gene: 9. CDR3 DNA: TGTGCCAGCAGTTTGGGGCTAGCGGGAGTTGGGACAGATACGCAGTATTTT. This encodes CASSLGLAGVGTDTQYF.

The chain combines TRBV11-3 with TRBJ2-7, with TRBD1 as a possible D gene (5 bases). V lost 6 bases, J lost 3 bases, and 9 bases lay in between. The CDR3 has 12 residues. CDR1 SGHNT and CDR2 YENEEA come from the germline V gene. This CDR3 reads CASSSQDYEQYF. Here the CDR3 DNA reads TGTGCCAGCAGTTCACAGGACTACGAGCAGTACTTC.

The chain has TRBV3-1 (or the pseudogene TRBV3-2) and TRBJ2-2, with D perhaps matching TRBD2 (6 bases). In germline, CDR1 is LGHDT, CDR2 YNNKEL (reference sequence). V gave up 4 bases and J gave up 6 bases, with 15 bases separating them. CDR3 size: 15 residues. The chain's CDR3 is CASSPRRGEAGELFF. CDR3 coding DNA: TGTGCCAGCAGCCCTCGCCGTGGGGAGGCCGGGGAGCTGTTTTTT.

The chain is built from TRBV28 and TRBJ1-2; TRBD1 is a possible D gene (6 bases). CDR1 and CDR2 (germline): MDHEN, SYDVKM. The CDR3 sequence is 11 residues long. V lost 6 bases, J lost 6 bases, and 8 bases lay in between. The CDR3 is CASSNRDGYTF. The CDR3 nucleotides are TGTGCCAGCAGCAACAGGGATGGCTACACCTTC.

This chain links TRBV20-1 with TRBJ2-5; TRBD2 matches at 8 bases. Trimming removed 3 bases from V and 7 bases from J; junction bases left unmatched: 13. The CDR3 is made up of 15 amino acids. Germline assignment: CDR1 DFQATT and CDR2 SNEGSKA (reference sequence). This CDR3 reads CSASPLNSGAGTQYF. Written as DNA, the CDR3 is TGCAGTGCTAGTCCTCTGAATAGCGGGGCCGGGACCCAGTACTTC.

V and J are TRBV9 and TRBJ2-5; a weak D match, TRBD2 (5 bases). This CDR3 comprises 17 residues. Germline V CDR1 and CDR2: SGDLS, YYNGEE. V lost 1 base and J lost 3, with 19 bases in between. CDR3 nucleotides: TGTGCCAGCAGCGTATCCAATGACTATCCAGAGGAAGAGACCCAGTACTTC. Its protein product is CASSVSNDYPEEETQYF.

This chain connects TRBV11-2 to TRBJ2-1; D perhaps matches TRBD1 (6 bases). This CDR3 contains 13 residues. Germline V lookup: CDR1 SGHAT, CDR2 FQNNGV. The germline V and J ends were trimmed by 5 bases and 12 bases, with 17 bases remaining between them. The CDR3 loop reads CASSPRQGSGQFF. The CDR3 DNA sequence: TGTGCCAGCAGCCCAAGGCAGGGGAGCGGGCAGTTCTTC.

The gene calls are TRBV3-1 (or the pseudogene TRBV3-2) and TRBJ2-2; 12 positions agree with TRBD2. After removal of 6 bases from V and 0 bases from J, the junction contained 2 bases not matched to a gene. Germline CDR1 and CDR2: LGHDT and YNNKEL (reference sequence). The CDR3 is made up of 16 amino acids. CDR3 DNA sequence: TGTGCCAGCAGTCTAGCGGGGGGGTCGAACACCGGGGAGCTGTTTTTT. This codes for CASSLAGGSNTGELFF.

The rearrangement links TRBV7-9 to TRBJ1-5, with 7 bases fitting TRBD1. J gave up 0 bases and V 5 bases, and 4 bases lay outside the gene matches. Germline CDR1 is SEHNR and CDR2 is FQNEAQ (reference sequence). The CDR3 is 15 residues long. The CDR3 loop is CASSPGTDSNQPQHF. In DNA form, the CDR3 reads TGTGCCAGCAGCCCCGGGACAGATAGCAATCAGCCCCAGCATTTT. Looking up the rest from reference TRBV7-9 and TRBJ1-5 gives the full variable domain: DTGVSQNPRHKITKRGQNVTFRCDPISEHNRLYWYRQTLGQGPEFLTYFQNEAQLEKSRLLSDRFSAERPKGSFSTLEIQRTEQGDSAMYLCASSPGTDSNQPQHFGDGTRLSIL.

This clone appeared a few times. This chain uses TRBV7-9 with TRBJ2-1, with 7 bases aligning to TRBD2. V shed 2 bases, J shed 2 bases, and the junction held 9 bases outside the gene matches. Germline V gene sequence: CDR1 SEHNR, CDR2 FQNEAQ (reference sequence). The CDR3 sequence is 17 residues long. The CDR3 protein is CASSLTPGGGTYNEQFF. Here the CDR3 DNA reads TGTGCCAGCAGCTTAACCCCCGGGGGAGGGACCTACAATGAGCAGTTCTTC.

This clone was recorded only once. The V and J genes are TRBV9 and TRBJ2-2; TRBD1 agrees at 7 bases. V trimming: 0 bases; J trimming: 1 base; junction bases outside the gene matches: 12. In germline, CDR1 is SGDLS, CDR2 YYNGEE. CDR3 size: 19 residues. Here the CDR3 reads CASSVVPTLDRENTGELFF. The CDR3 coding sequence is TGTGCCAGCAGCGTAGTCCCGACCTTAGACAGGGAGAACACCGGGGAGCTGTTTTTT.

This clone turned up a few times. Distinct nucleotide sequences in the sample also encode this CDR3. The gene calls are TRBV3-1 (or the pseudogene TRBV3-2) and TRBJ2-2; TRBD2 aligns across 8 bases. Trimming took 1 base from V and 4 from J; bases not matched to a gene: 2. The CDR3 sequence is 15 residues long. Germline-derived CDR1 and CDR2 are LGHDT and YNNKEL (reference sequence). DNA for the CDR3: TGTGCCAGCAGCCAAGTGGCGGGGGGCACCGGGGAGCTGTTTTTT. It is translated as CASSQVAGGTGELFF.

J is TRBJ1-2 and V is TRBV12-3 or TRBV12-4; 7 bases align to TRBD1. CDR3 length: 12 amino acids. The V segment lost 2 bases and the J segment 7 bases; nucleotides outside the gene matches: 1. This chain's CDR3 is CASSLQGVGYTF. CDR3 in DNA: TGTGCCAGCAGTTTACAGGGGGTTGGCTACACCTTC.

This chain connects TRBV5-1 to TRBJ2-1, with TRBD1 matching over 8 bases. J lost 3 bases, V lost 3 bases, and 2 bases had no gene match. The CDR3 has 14 amino acids. Germline CDR1 and CDR2: SGHRS and YFSETQ. The CDR3 sequence is CASSSGGGYNEQFF. The CDR3 bases are TGCGCCAGCAGCTCAGGGGGCGGCTACAATGAGCAGTTCTTC.

The chain combines TRBV21-1 with TRBJ1-1; the D call of TRBD1 is as the table states it, not checked on the DNA. TRBV21-1 is flagged as a pseudogene. The CDR3 has 15 amino acids. CDR3 sequence (DNA): TGTGCCAGCAGCAAAGACGGGGACAGGGGCACTGAAGCTTTCTTT. This sequence encodes CASSKDGDRGTEAFF.